This TCR beta chain was recovered during a study of OX40 agonist ivuxolimab in advanced cancers. This table comes from immunoSEQ multiplex PCR, and its TCRdb copy is limited to in-frame clones, with some not included. The sample lists approximately 38,000 clones, 80% to 85% occurring once. As concerns this clone: Its antigen is unknown.

Overall study findings and caveats: Antigens targeted by the expanded peripheral T cells were not determined.

The source is an adult with an advanced solid tumor such as melanoma, head and neck, liver or kidney cancer. Sequencing used CD4+ or CD8+ T cells sorted from blood, obtained in a trial of the OX40 agonist ivuxolimab.

CDR3 sequence reads: CASSYGQGLNTEAFF. For the CDR3, the DNA is TGTGCCAGCAGTTACGGCCAGGGGCTGAACACTGAAGCTTTCTTT. The V call is TRBV6-5, the J call TRBJ1-1, with D possibly matching TRBD1 (6 bases). Trimming shortened V by 2 bases and J by 0 bases, and 10 bases separated the two germline ends. Germline lookup yields CDR1 MNHEY and CDR2 SVGAGI. The CDR3 consists of 15 residues.